Presented here are 11 T cell receptor beta chains from one specimen sequenced in a study of technical replicates of blood from a few donors. Method: immunoSEQ multiplex PCR; TCRdb's copy keeps in-frame clones and lacks some. The table includes 55,000 to 75,000 clones, almost 95% detected once. The sample consisted of PBMCs. All receptors come from a human donor in good health. Some clones in this sample may be carry-over from other donors' samples.

Only a few counts were recorded for this clone. CDR3 nucleotide sequence: TGTGCCAGCAGCCAAGACCGGGACAGGGGAAGGCCCCAGCATTTT. Amino acids: CASSQDRDRGRPQHF. The chain employs TRBV4-2 and TRBJ1-5; 10 bases match TRBD1. The CDR3 has 15 residues. Germline V gives CDR1 LGHNA, CDR2 YNFKEQ. Trimming took 0 bases from V and 9 from J; bases not matched to a gene: 5.

This clone was observed a single time. J is TRBJ2-5 and V is TRBV19; possibly TRBD1 for D (6 bases). Per germline, CDR1 LNHDA and CDR2 SQIVND (reference sequence). The CDR3 spans 14 residues. The V and J ends lost 3 bases and 2 bases respectively, with 10 bases between them. The CDR3 here is CASSMSQGQETQYF. For the CDR3, the DNA is TGTGCCAGTAGTATGTCGCAGGGGCAAGAGACCCAGTACTTC. The whole variable domain, remainder taken from reference TRBV19 and TRBJ2-5, is DGGITQSPKYLFRKEGQNVTLSCEQNLNHDAMYWYRQDPGQGLRLIYYSQIVNDFQKGDIAEGYSVSREKKESFPLTVTSAQKNPTAFYLCASSMSQGQETQYFGPGTRLLVL.

This clone appeared a single time. The rearrangement links TRBV30 to TRBJ1-1; D uncertain. This CDR3 is 13 amino acids long. Germline CDR1 reads GTSNPN; CDR2 reads SVGIG (reference sequence). The V end was cut by 7 bases, the J end by 2 bases, with 14 bases between. CDR3 nucleotides: TGTGCCTCTGACTGGTACGGCAACACTGAAGCTTTCTTT. Amino acid sequence: CASDWYGNTEAFF.

The chain carries TRBV7-2 and TRBJ2-2; 10 bases fit TRBD2. This CDR3 contains 16 residues. The V gene end was trimmed by 4 bases and the J gene end by 1 base; junction bases not matched to a gene: 3. Germline assignment: CDR1 SGHTA and CDR2 FQGNSA. In DNA form, the CDR3 reads TGTGCCAGCAGCTCTCGGACTAGCGGGAACACCGGGGAGCTGTTTTTT. This encodes CASSSRTSGNTGELFF. Full variable domain (outside the CDR3, taken from reference TRBV7-2 and TRBJ2-2): GAGVSQSPSNKVTEKGKDVELRCDPISGHTALYWYRQSLGQGLEFLIYFQGNSAPDKSGLPSDRFSAERTGGSVSTLTIQRTQQEDSAVYLCASSSRTSGNTGELFFGEGSRLTVL.

This clone was seen just once. The chain recombines TRBV28 with TRBJ1-2; D not resolved. V was shortened by 0 bases and J by 6 bases, with 11 bases between the two germline ends. CDR3 length equals 14 residues. Germline V gives CDR1 MDHEN, CDR2 SYDVKM. This chain's CDR3 is CASSLWGYGDGYTF. CDR3 in DNA: TGTGCCAGCAGTTTATGGGGTTACGGAGATGGCTACACCTTC.

This chain joins TRBV28 and TRBJ1-5, with unresolved D. The CDR3 has 13 amino acids. Per germline, CDR1 MDHEN and CDR2 SYDVKM. Trimming took off 10 bases at V and 5 bases at J, with 15 bases between the two ends. CDR3 sequence: CATTRYRDQPQHF. For the CDR3, the DNA is TGTGCCACCACACGGTACCGGGATCAGCCCCAGCATTTT.

The chain joins TRBV11-2 to TRBJ2-5, with 14 positions matching TRBD2. The V gene's germline CDR1 is SGHAT and CDR2 FQNNGV. Trimming took 0 bases from V and 7 from J; bases not matched to a gene: 4. The CDR3 contains 16 residues. The CDR3 sequence: CASSLERGLAGGTQYF. CDR3 in DNA: TGTGCCAGCAGCTTAGAACGAGGACTAGCGGGGGGGACCCAGTACTTC.

The J gene is TRBJ2-7, the V gene TRBV11-3, with D perhaps matching TRBD1 (6 bases). Germline values: CDR1 SGHNT, CDR2 YENEEA. The V end was cut by 5 bases, the J end by 3 bases, with 11 bases between. The CDR3 runs 13 residues. CDR3 bases: TGTGCCAGCAGCCCCCGGGACAACTACGAGCAGTACTTC. As protein: CASSPRDNYEQYF.

V gene TRBV2 combines with J gene TRBJ2-5; TRBD2 matches 8 bases. The CDR3 runs 14 residues. Germline values: CDR1 SNHLY, CDR2 FYNNEI. V gave up 7 bases and J gave up 3 bases; unmatched junction bases: 7. CDR3 DNA sequence: TGTGCCAGCATTCCGGGGGGGGTAAAAGAGACCCAGTACTTC. Amino acid sequence: CASIPGGVKETQYF.

The chain combines TRBV19 with TRBJ2-1, with 14 bases fitting TRBD2. CDR1 LNHDA and CDR2 SQIVND come from the germline V gene (reference sequence). The CDR3 is 14 amino acids. Trimming removed 10 bases from V and 12 bases from J; junction bases left unmatched: 11. The CDR3 sequence is CATKTSGGGWGQFF. CDR3 sequence (DNA): TGTGCCACCAAGACTAGCGGGGGGGGTTGGGGGCAGTTCTTC. Full variable domain (rest looked up from reference TRBV19 and TRBJ2-1): DGGITQSPKYLFRKEGQNVTLSCEQNLNHDAMYWYRQDPGQGLRLIYYSQIVNDFQKGDIAEGYSVSREKKESFPLTVTSAQKNPTAFYLCATKTSGGGWGQFFGPGTRLTVL.

The genes are TRBV11-2 and TRBJ2-1, with 9 bases fitting TRBD2. After removal of 0 bases from V and 9 bases from J, the junction contained 6 bases not matched to a gene. This CDR3 comprises 15 residues. The germline CDR1 and CDR2 sequences are SGHAT and FQNNGV. CDR3 coding DNA: TGTGCCAGCAGCTTAGATGCGGGGGGGCCTGTTGAGCAGTTCTTC. This encodes CASSLDAGGPVEQFF.